This TCR beta chain was found in a study of control samples from healthy donors and cancer patients. The protocol was immunoSEQ multiplex PCR, while the TCRdb copy is restricted to in-frame clones and leaves out a portion. The sample lists approximately 110,000 clones; 85% to 90% were seen once. V was pared by 5 bases and J by 7 bases, with 21 bases between. The CDR3 is 17 residues long. The germline CDR1 and CDR2 sequences are SEHNR and FQNEAQ (reference sequence). Sequencing was performed on blood. This sequence originates from a woman between 50 and 59 years old in good health. The chain combines TRBV7-9 with TRBJ1-6; D is possibly TRBD1 (5 bases). CDR3 coding DNA: TGTGCCAGCAGCCCATCATACGGGGGTTTTTACAATTCACCCCTCCACTTT. It specifies CASSPSYGGFYNSPLHF.